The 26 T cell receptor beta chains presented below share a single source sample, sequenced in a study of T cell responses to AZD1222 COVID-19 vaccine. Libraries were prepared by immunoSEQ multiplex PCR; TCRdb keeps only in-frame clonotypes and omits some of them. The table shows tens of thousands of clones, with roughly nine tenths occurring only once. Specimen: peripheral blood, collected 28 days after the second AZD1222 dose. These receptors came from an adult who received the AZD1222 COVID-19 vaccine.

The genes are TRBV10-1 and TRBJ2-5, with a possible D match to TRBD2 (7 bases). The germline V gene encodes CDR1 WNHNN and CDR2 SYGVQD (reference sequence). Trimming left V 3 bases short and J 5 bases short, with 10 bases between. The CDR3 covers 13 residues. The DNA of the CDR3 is TGCGCCAGCAGTGATGAGGGGGGGGAGACCCAGTACTTC. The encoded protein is CASSDEGGETQYF.

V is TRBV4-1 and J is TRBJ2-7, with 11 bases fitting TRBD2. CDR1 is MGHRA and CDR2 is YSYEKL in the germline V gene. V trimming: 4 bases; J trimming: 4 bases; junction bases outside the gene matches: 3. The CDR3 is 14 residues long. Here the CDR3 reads CASSRGTSGYEQYF. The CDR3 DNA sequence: TGCGCCAGCAGCCGTGGGACTAGCGGATACGAGCAGTACTTC.

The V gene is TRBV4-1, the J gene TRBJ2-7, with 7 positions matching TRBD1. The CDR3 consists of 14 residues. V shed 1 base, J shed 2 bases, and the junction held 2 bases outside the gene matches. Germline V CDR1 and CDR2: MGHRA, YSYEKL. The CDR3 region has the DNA TGCGCCAGCAGCCAAGGGCAGGGGGCCTACGAGCAGTACTTC. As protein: CASSQGQGAYEQYF.

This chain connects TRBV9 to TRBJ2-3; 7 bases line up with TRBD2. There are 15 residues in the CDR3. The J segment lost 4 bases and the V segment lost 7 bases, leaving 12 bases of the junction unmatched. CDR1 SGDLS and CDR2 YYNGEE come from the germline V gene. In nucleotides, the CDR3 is TGTGCCAGCTCCCCGGGTGGGACTACCCCAGATACGCAGTATTTT. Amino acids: CASSPGGTTPDTQYF.

In DNA, the CDR3 is TGTGCCATAACGACAGCCTCGACTCTTACCGGGGAGCTGTTTTTT. Residues: CAITTASTLTGELFF. The chain uses TRBV2 and TRBJ2-2; D may be TRBD1 (5 bases). The CDR3 covers 15 residues. Germline V gives CDR1 SNHLY, CDR2 FYNNEI. Trimming pared 10 bases from V and 5 bases from J, leaving 20 bases between.

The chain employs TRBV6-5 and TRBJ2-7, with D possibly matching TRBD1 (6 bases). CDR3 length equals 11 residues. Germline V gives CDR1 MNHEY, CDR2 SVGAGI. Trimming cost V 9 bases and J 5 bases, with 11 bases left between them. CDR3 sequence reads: CASQQGNEQYF. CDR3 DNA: TGTGCCAGTCAACAGGGCAACGAGCAGTACTTC.

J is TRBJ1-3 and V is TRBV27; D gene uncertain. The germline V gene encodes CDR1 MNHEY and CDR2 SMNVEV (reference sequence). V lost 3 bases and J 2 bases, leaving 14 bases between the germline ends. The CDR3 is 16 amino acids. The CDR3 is CASSFSAGNPGNTIYF. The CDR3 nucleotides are TGTGCCAGCAGTTTTTCCGCGGGGAATCCTGGAAACACCATATATTTT.

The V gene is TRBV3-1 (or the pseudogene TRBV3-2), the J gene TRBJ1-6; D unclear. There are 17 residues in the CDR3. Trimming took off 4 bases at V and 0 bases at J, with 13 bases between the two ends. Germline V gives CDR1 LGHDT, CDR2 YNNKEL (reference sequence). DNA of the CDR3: TGTGCCAGCAGCCTGTTCGGCCACAGCTCCTATAATTCACCCCTCCACTTT. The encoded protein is CASSLFGHSSYNSPLHF.

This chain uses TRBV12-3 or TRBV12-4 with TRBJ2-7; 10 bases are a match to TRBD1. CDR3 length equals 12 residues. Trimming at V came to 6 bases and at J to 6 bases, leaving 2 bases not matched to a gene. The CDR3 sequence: CASRGTGVEQYF. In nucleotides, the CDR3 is TGTGCCAGCAGGGGGACAGGGGTCGAGCAGTACTTC.

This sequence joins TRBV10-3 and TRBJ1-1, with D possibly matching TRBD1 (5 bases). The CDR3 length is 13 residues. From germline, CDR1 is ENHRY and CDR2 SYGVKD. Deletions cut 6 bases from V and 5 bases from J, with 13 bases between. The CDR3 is CAIRHPGLTEAFF. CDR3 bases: TGTGCCATCAGGCACCCGGGACTTACTGAAGCTTTCTTT.

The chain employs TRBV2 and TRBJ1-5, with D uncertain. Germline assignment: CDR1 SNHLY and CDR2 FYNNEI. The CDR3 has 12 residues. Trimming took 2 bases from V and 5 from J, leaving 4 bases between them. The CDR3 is CASSEPHQPQHF. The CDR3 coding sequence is TGTGCCAGCAGTGAACCCCATCAGCCCCAGCATTTT. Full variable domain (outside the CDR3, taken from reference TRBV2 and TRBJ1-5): EPEVTQTPSHQVTQMGQEVILRCVPISNHLYFYWYRQILGQKVEFLVSFYNNEISEKSEIFDDQFSVERPDGSNFTLKIRSTKLEDSAMYFCASSEPHQPQHFGDGTRLSIL.

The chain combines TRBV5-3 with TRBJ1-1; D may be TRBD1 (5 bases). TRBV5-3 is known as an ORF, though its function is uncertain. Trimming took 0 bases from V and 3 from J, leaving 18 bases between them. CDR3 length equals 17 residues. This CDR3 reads CARSLVCWGLGDTEAFF. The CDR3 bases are TGTGCCAGAAGCTTGGTATGTTGGGGCTTAGGGGACACTGAAGCTTTCTTT.

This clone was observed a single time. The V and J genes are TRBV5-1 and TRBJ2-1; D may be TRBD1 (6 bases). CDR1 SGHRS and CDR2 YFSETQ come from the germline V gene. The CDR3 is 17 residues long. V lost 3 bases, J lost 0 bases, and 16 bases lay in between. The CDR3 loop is CASSSTGQRVSYNEQFF. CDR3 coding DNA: TGCGCCAGCAGCTCGACAGGACAGCGTGTCTCCTACAATGAGCAGTTCTTC. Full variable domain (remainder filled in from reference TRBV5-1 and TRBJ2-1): KAGVTQTPRYLIKTRGQQVTLSCSPISGHRSVSWYQQTPGQGLQFLFEYFSETQRNKGNFPGRFSGRQFSNSRSEMNVSTLELGDSALYLCASSSTGQRVSYNEQFFGPGTRLTVL.

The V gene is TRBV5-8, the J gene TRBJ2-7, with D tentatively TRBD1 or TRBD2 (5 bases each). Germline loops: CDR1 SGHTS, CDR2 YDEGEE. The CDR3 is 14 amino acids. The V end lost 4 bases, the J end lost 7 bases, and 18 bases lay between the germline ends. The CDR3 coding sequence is TGTGCCAGCAGCCCGGTAGGGACCTTTCGGGAGCAGTACTTC. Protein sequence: CASSPVGTFREQYF.

The CDR3 loop is CASRGTGVLNSPLHF. The CDR3, as DNA: TGTGCCAGCAGGGGGACAGGGGTCCTGAATTCACCCCTCCACTTT. The V and J genes are TRBV28 and TRBJ1-6; 10 bases fit TRBD1. Germline V CDR1 and CDR2: MDHEN, SYDVKM. The CDR3 runs to 15 residues. V shed 6 bases, J shed 7 bases, and the junction held 6 bases outside the gene matches.

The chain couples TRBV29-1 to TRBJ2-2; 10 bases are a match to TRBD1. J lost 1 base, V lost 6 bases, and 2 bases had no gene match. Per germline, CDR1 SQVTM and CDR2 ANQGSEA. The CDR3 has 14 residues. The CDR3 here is CSVGDRGNTGELFF. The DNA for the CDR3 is TGCAGCGTGGGGGACAGGGGGAACACCGGGGAGCTGTTTTTT.

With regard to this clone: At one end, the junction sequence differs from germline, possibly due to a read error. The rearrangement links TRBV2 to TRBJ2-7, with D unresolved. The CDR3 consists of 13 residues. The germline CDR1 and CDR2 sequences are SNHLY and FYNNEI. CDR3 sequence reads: CASNSERSSEQYF. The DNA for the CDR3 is TGTGCCAGCAACTCGGAAAGGTCCTCCGAGCAGTACTTC.

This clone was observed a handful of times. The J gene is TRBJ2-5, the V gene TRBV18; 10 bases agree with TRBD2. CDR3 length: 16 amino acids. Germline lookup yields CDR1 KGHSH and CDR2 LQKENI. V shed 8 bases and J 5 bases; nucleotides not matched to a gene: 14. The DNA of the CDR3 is TGTGCCAGCGAAAGCGGGGGGGCCCCCAAGCTGGAGACCCAGTACTTC. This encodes CASESGGAPKLETQYF.

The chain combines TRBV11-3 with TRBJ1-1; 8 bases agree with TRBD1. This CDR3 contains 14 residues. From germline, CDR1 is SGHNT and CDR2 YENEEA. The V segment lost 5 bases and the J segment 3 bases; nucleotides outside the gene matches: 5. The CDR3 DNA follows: TGTGCCAGCAGCGCACAGGGGGTAGACACTGAAGCTTTCTTT. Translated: CASSAQGVDTEAFF. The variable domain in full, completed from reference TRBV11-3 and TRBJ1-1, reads EAGVVQSPRYKIIEKKQPVAFWCNPISGHNTLYWYLQNLGQGPELLIRYENEEAVDDSQLPKDRFSAERLKGVDSTLKIQPAELGDSAVYLCASSAQGVDTEAFFGQGTRLTVV.

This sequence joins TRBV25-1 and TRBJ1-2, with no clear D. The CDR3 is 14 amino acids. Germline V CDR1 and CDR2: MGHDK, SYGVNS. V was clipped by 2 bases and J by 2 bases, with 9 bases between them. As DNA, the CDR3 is TGTGCCAGCAGTGAAGCGGGGATAAACTATGGCTACACCTTC. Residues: CASSEAGINYGYTF.

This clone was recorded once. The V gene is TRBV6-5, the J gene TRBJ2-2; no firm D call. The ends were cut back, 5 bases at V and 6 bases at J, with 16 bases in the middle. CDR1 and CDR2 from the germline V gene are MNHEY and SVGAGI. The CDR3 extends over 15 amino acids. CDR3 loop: CASSLAESWSGELFF. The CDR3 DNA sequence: TGTGCCAGCAGTCTCGCAGAGTCCTGGTCCGGGGAGCTGTTTTTT.

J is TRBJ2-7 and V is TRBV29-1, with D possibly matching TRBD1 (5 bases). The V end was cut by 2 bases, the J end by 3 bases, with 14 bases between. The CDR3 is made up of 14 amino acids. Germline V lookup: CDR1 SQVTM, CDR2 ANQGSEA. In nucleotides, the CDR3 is TGCAGCGTTGAAAGTCAGGGCCTACACTACGAGCAGTACTTC. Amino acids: CSVESQGLHYEQYF.

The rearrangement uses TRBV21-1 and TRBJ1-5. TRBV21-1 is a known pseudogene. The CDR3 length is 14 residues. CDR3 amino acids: CASRRPPGDQPQHF. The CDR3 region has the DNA TGTGCCAGCAGGCGACCTCCGGGGGATCAGCCCCAGCATTTT.

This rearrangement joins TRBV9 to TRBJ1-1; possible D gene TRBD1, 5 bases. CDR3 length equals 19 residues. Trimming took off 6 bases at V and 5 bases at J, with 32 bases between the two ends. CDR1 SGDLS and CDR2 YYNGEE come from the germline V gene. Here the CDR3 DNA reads TGTGCCAGCACGAAATCCGAAGGTGGAGGGTACATTGGGGGGACTGAAGCTTTCTTT. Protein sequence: CASTKSEGGGYIGGTEAFF. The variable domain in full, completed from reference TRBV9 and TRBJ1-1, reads DSGVTQTPKHLITATGQRVTLRCSPRSGDLSVYWYQQSLDQGLQFLIQYYNGEERAKGNILERFSAQQFPDLHSELNLSSLELGDSALYFCASTKSEGGGYIGGTEAFFGQGTRLTVV.

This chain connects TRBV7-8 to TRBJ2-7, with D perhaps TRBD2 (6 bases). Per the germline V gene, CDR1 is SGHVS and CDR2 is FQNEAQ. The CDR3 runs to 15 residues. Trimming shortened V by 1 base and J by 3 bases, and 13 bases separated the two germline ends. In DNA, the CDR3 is TGTGCCAGCAGCTTAGGCGGGGACGGAAGCTACGAGCAGTACTTC. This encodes CASSLGGDGSYEQYF.

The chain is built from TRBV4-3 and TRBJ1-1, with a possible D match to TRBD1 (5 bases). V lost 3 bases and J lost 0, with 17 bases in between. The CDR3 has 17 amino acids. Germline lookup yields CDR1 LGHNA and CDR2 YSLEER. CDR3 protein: CASSHFPDRDVNTEAFF. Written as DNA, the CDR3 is TGCGCCAGCAGCCATTTCCCTGACAGAGATGTGAACACTGAAGCTTTCTTT.